This T cell receptor (beta chain) was sequenced for a study of blood T cell repertoires in COVID-19. The CDR3 has 13 amino acids. Trimming took off 4 bases at V and 6 bases at J, with 12 bases between the two ends. Germline CDR1 LNHDA, CDR2 SQIVND (reference sequence). Method: immunoSEQ multiplex PCR; TCRdb's copy keeps in-frame clones and lacks some. There are about 90,000 clones in the sample; approximately 80% occur only once, and 10% to 15% lies in the top ten. Input material: peripheral blood. The receptor was isolated from a woman in her seventies with active or convalescent COVID-19. The rearrangement links TRBV19 to TRBJ1-1, with D unclear. CDR3 amino acids: CASSRAVPPEAFF. The CDR3 nucleotides are TGTGCCAGTAGTAGGGCAGTGCCTCCTGAAGCTTTCTTT.